This T cell receptor beta chain was identified during a study of response to subunit inactivated influenza vaccine. TCRdb used MiXCR to reprocess the RT-PCR reads, holding one entry per CDR3 protein. The data contain fewer than 200,000 distinct CDR3 sequences, approximately 9.2% of them singletons. V shed 8 bases, J shed 4 bases, and the junction held 19 bases outside the gene matches. The CDR3 has 17 amino acids. Looked up from germline, CDR1 is MNHNS and CDR2 is SASEGT. Sequences were derived from non-naive T cells sorted from PBMCs, sampled on the day of vaccination. The chain uses TRBV6-1 and TRBJ1-2, with 7 bases lining up with TRBD1. This receptor was identified in a man aged 45 to 65 who received an inactivated influenza vaccine. As DNA, the CDR3 is TGTGCCAGCTGGACTGGACAGGTGTTAGGGGGCATCTATGGCTACACCTTC. This encodes CASWTGQVLGGIYGYTF.